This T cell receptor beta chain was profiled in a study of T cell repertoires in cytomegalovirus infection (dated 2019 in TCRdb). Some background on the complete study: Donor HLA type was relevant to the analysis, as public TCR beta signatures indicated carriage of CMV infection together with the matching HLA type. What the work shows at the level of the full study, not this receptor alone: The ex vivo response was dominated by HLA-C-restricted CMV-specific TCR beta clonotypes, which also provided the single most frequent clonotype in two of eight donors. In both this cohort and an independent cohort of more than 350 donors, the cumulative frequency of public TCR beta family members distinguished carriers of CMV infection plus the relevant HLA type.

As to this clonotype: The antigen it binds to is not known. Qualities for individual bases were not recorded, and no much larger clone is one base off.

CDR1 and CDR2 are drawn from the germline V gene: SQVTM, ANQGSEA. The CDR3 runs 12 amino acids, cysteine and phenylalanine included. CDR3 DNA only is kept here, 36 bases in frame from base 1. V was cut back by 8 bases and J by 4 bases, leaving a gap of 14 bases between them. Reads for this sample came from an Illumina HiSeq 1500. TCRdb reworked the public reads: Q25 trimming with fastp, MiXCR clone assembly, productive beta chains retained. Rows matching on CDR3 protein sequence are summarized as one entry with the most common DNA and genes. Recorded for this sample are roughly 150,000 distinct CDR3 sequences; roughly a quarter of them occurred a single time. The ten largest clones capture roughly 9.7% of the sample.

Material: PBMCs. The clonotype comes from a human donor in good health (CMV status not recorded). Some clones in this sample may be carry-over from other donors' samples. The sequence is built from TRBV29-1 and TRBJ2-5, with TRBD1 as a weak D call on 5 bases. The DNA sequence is TGCAGCATAATCCGAAGGGGAGAGACCCAGTACTTC. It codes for CSIIRRGETQYF.